The 14 T cell receptor beta chains below were found in one sample sequenced in a study. TCRdb ran MiXCR on the 5' RACE reads and lists one entry per CDR3 protein. The repertoire includes approximately 50,000 distinct CDR3 sequences, approximately 26% of them detected once, and approximately 2.2% sits in the top ten. Treg sorting used a CD4+CD25+CD127-/low gate. Sequenced sample: tumor-infiltrating Tregs sorted from the breast tumor. These receptors all come from a female donor with breast cancer.

V usage is TRBV12-3 or TRBV12-4 and J usage is TRBJ1-1; the match to TRBD1 covers 8 bases. Germline trimming cut 7 bases from V and 1 base from J; bases unmatched to any gene: 8. The CDR3 has 15 amino acids. The CDR3 region is CASTRFRGQNTEAFF. CDR3 DNA sequence: TGTGCCAGCACTAGATTCAGGGGGCAGAACACTGAAGCTTTCTTT.

By sample fraction, this clonotype is medium-sized. This chain links TRBV5-1 with TRBJ2-1; 8 positions agree with TRBD2. The CDR3 has 15 residues. After removal of 2 bases from V and 5 bases from J, the junction contained 6 bases not matched to a gene. Germline V gives CDR1 SGHRS, CDR2 YFSETQ. CDR3 sequence: CASSFSGVLDNEQFF. The CDR3 bases are TGCGCCAGCAGCTTTAGCGGGGTTCTTGACAATGAGCAGTTCTTC.

This clonotype was counted many times. V usage is TRBV6-5 and J usage is TRBJ1-5; maybe TRBD1 (6 bases). The CDR3 consists of 14 residues. Germline assignment: CDR1 MNHEY and CDR2 SVGAGI. V was trimmed by 6 bases and J by 2 bases, leaving 11 bases between them. CDR3 sequence (DNA): TGTGCCAGCAGCATGACAGGCGGCAATCAGCCCCAGCATTTT. Its protein is CASSMTGGNQPQHF.

The chain employs TRBV5-1 and TRBJ2-1; 10 nucleotides agree with TRBD2. The CDR3 is 17 amino acids. Per the germline V gene, CDR1 is SGHRS and CDR2 is YFSETQ. The junction had 6 bases not matched to a gene; V was cut back by 1 base and J by 2 bases. The CDR3 DNA reads as TGCGCCAGCAGCTTGTTTACTAGCGGGATGACCTACAATGAGCAGTTCTTC. It yields the protein CASSLFTSGMTYNEQFF.

The CDR3 DNA is TGCAGTGCTCCAGATAGACTAGCGGGAGAAATCAATGAGCAGTTCTTC. Translation: CSAPDRLAGEINEQFF. This sequence joins TRBV20-1 and TRBJ2-1; 12 nucleotides line up with TRBD2. After removal of 5 bases from V and 6 bases from J, the junction contained 11 bases not matched to a gene. Germline V gene data show CDR1 as DFQATT and CDR2 as SNEGSKA (reference sequence). This CDR3 region has 16 residues.

In regard to this clonotype: Being one base from a much bigger clone, this may be a read error. It is likely a read error, because the conserved phenylalanine at the end of the CDR3 is missing. The chain links TRBV4-2 to TRBJ2-1; D possibly corresponds to TRBD2 (5 bases). Trimming took off 3 bases at V and 9 bases at J, with 12 bases between the two ends. Germline CDR1 LGHNA, CDR2 YNFKEQ. This CDR3 is built from 13 residues. CDR3 residues: CASSQLALGEQFL. The CDR3 DNA is TGTGCCAGCAGCCAGTTAGCGTTGGGTGAGCAGTTCCTC.

To note about this clonotype: A read error may account for a junction end that differs from germline. This chain links TRBV7-2 with TRBJ1-1; D uncertain. This CDR3 has 14 amino acids. CDR1 SGHTA and CDR2 FQGNSA come from the germline V gene. This CDR3 reads CAGSRRVKDTEAFF. The CDR3 bases are TGTGCCGGCAGTCGGCGGGTGAAGGACACTGAAGCTTTCTTT.

In its sample, this clonotype was seen many times. The chain employs TRBV20-1 and TRBJ2-2; 13 positions match TRBD2. The CDR3 is 14 residues long. V dropped 4 bases and J dropped 5; count of bases not matched to a gene: 1. Germline values: CDR1 DFQATT, CDR2 SNEGSKA (reference sequence). CDR3 amino acids: CSATGLAGTGELFF. CDR3 nucleotides: TGCAGTGCTACGGGACTAGCGGGAACCGGGGAGCTGTTTTTT.

V gene TRBV7-3 combines with J gene TRBJ2-1; the match to TRBD2 covers 7 bases. V shed 5 bases and J 10 bases; nucleotides not matched to a gene: 17. This CDR3 has 16 residues. Germline CDR1 reads SGHTA; CDR2 reads FQGTGA. This chain's CDR3 is CASSPEGLQPKGEQFF. The CDR3 nucleotides read TGTGCCAGCAGCCCTGAGGGACTACAACCCAAAGGGGAGCAGTTCTTC.

The CDR3 DNA sequence: TGCAGTGCTAGGGATCCTCTCTTGACAGATACGCAGTATTTT. Its protein product is CSARDPLLTDTQYF. This chain connects TRBV20-1 to TRBJ2-3; no reliable D call. Looked up from germline, CDR1 is DFQATT and CDR2 is SNEGSKA (reference sequence). Trimming shortened V by 3 bases and J by 3 bases, and 13 bases separated the two germline ends. CDR3 length: 14 amino acids.

About this clonotype: A much more abundant neighbour one base away suggests this may be a read error. The CDR3 nucleotides are TGTGCCAGCAGCCCTCGACTAGCGGGAGTCTCTCGGGAGCAGCACTTC. Residues: CASSPRLAGVSREQHF. This chain links TRBV7-2 with TRBJ2-7, with 12 nucleotides matching TRBD2. Germline V gives CDR1 SGHTA, CDR2 FQGNSA. This CDR3 spans 16 amino acids.

The V gene is TRBV3-1, the J gene TRBJ2-1, with 9 bases lining up with TRBD2. The CDR3 is 16 residues long. The germline CDR1 and CDR2 sequences are LGHDT and YNNKEL (reference sequence). The trim removed 4 bases at V and 4 bases at J, leaving 8 bases unmatched. The CDR3 here is CASSPLAGRTYNEQFF. The CDR3, as DNA: TGTGCCAGCAGCCCCCTAGCGGGACGAACGTACAATGAGCAGTTCTTC.

This clonotype has only a few counts. V usage is TRBV20-1 and J usage is TRBJ2-3; perhaps TRBD2 as D (5 bases). This CDR3 comprises 13 residues. Germline V lookup: CDR1 DFQATT, CDR2 SNEGSKA (reference sequence). Trimming pared 3 bases from V and 3 bases from J, leaving 10 bases between. The CDR3: CSARRPGTDTQYF. Written as DNA, the CDR3 is TGCAGTGCTAGGAGACCGGGGACAGATACGCAGTATTTT.

V and J are TRBV24-1 and TRBJ2-1; D is perhaps TRBD2 (5 bases). V shed 9 bases and J shed 1 base, with 18 bases lying between them. CDR3 size: 16 residues. Germline lookup yields CDR1 KGHDR and CDR2 SFDVKD. As DNA, the CDR3 is TGTGCCACCGCGACCCAAACTAGTGGTTCCTACAATGAGCAGTTCTTC. Protein sequence: CATATQTSGSYNEQFF.